One sample yielded the 25 T cell receptor beta chains listed below, sequenced in a study of blood T cell repertoires in COVID-19. Some clones are missing from TCRdb's copy, which holds only in-frame ones; the method was immunoSEQ multiplex PCR. The repertoire holds a few hundred thousand clones, with about 87% as singletons. Sequenced input: PBMCs or T cells enriched from blood (not recorded which). These TCRs come from a man under 40 who had recovered from COVID-19.

This sequence joins TRBV7-9 and TRBJ1-2; D might be TRBD1 (5 bases). Germline loops: CDR1 SEHNR, CDR2 FQNEAQ (reference sequence). Deletions cut 5 bases from V and 6 bases from J, with 10 bases between. The CDR3 length is 12 residues. DNA for the CDR3: TGTGCCAGCAGCGCCAGGGAAAATGGCTACACCTTC. Its protein product is CASSARENGYTF.

The V gene is TRBV4-3, the J gene TRBJ1-4; D might be TRBD1 (6 bases). The CDR3 has 16 amino acids. V lost 0 bases to trimming and J lost 6 bases, with 14 bases between them. The V gene's germline CDR1 is LGHNA and CDR2 YSLEER. CDR3 sequence: CASSQEIGGLDEKLFF. The CDR3 coding sequence is TGCGCCAGCAGCCAAGAGATCGGGGGGCTGGATGAAAAACTGTTTTTT.

The chain recombines TRBV24-1 with TRBJ2-1; TRBD2 matches 7 bases. J gave up 2 bases and V 2 bases, and 5 bases lay outside the gene matches. The CDR3 covers 16 residues. CDR1 and CDR2 from the germline V gene are KGHDR and SFDVKD. In DNA form, the CDR3 reads TGTGCCACCAGTGATTCAGGACTAGGTCCCTACAATGAGCAGTTCTTC. Translated: CATSDSGLGPYNEQFF.

This chain links TRBV29-1 with TRBJ2-2; D is uncertain. Germline V lookup: CDR1 SQVTM, CDR2 ANQGSEA. V dropped 3 bases and J dropped 4 bases, with 12 bases sitting between them. The CDR3 totals 14 residues. The CDR3 DNA follows: TGCAGCGTTGAGTCCTCCACGCGCACCGGGGAGCTGTTTTTT. Translated, it gives CSVESSTRTGELFF.

This chain joins TRBV7-2 and TRBJ1-1; 7 bases are shared with TRBD1. The CDR3 extends over 13 amino acids. V lost 1 base, J lost 7 bases, and 3 bases stayed unmatched. Germline-derived CDR1 and CDR2 are SGHTA and FQGNSA. The CDR3 here is CASSLETGDEAFF. The CDR3 DNA follows: TGTGCCAGCAGCTTAGAAACAGGGGATGAAGCTTTCTTT. Full variable domain (outside the CDR3, taken from reference TRBV7-2 and TRBJ1-1): GAGVSQSPSNKVTEKGKDVELRCDPISGHTALYWYRQSLGQGLEFLIYFQGNSAPDKSGLPSDRFSAERTGGSVSTLTIQRTQQEDSAVYLCASSLETGDEAFFGQGTRLTVV.

The genes are TRBV6-5 and TRBJ2-5, with unresolved D. Germline V gene sequence: CDR1 MNHEY, CDR2 SVGAGI. The CDR3 runs 12 residues. With 5 bases removed from V and 2 bases from J, the gap between germline ends came to 6 bases. The CDR3 nucleotides are TGTGCCAGCAGTCAAACACAAGAGACCCAGTACTTC. This encodes CASSQTQETQYF.

V is TRBV24-1 and J is TRBJ1-2; 7 positions agree with TRBD1. The CDR3 is 13 amino acids. Germline V gene lookup returns CDR1 KGHDR and CDR2 SFDVKD. The V and J ends lost 5 bases and 4 bases, in that order; junction bases with no gene match: 3. CDR3 residues: CATSAKGAYGYTF. The CDR3, as DNA: TGTGCCACCAGTGCGAAGGGGGCCTATGGCTACACCTTC.

The chain couples TRBV27 to TRBJ2-1; TRBD2 is a possible D gene (5 bases). This CDR3 contains 12 residues. Trimming left V 5 bases short and J 7 bases short, with 9 bases between. The germline gives CDR1 MNHEY, CDR2 SMNVEV (reference sequence). The CDR3: CASSLPGNEQFF. CDR3 nucleotide sequence: TGTGCCAGCAGTCTCCCGGGGAATGAGCAGTTCTTC.

The chain combines TRBV25-1 with TRBJ2-2; the match to TRBD2 covers 8 bases. CDR1 and CDR2 (germline): MGHDK, SYGVNS. The CDR3 spans 15 residues. J lost 2 bases, V lost 5 bases, and 4 bases had no gene match. The CDR3 region is CASSLLADNTGELFF. For the CDR3, the DNA is TGTGCCAGCAGTCTACTAGCGGACAACACCGGGGAGCTGTTTTTT.

The chain joins TRBV27 to TRBJ2-3; 8 positions agree with TRBD1. CDR3 length: 15 amino acids. In germline, CDR1 is MNHEY, CDR2 SMNVEV (reference sequence). V dropped 5 bases and J dropped 0; count of bases not matched to a gene: 4. This CDR3 reads CASSPRQGSTDTQYF. The CDR3 DNA reads as TGTGCCAGCAGTCCCAGACAGGGGAGCACAGATACGCAGTATTTT.

The rearrangement uses TRBV19 and TRBJ2-1; TRBD2 matches at 10 bases. Germline lookup yields CDR1 LNHDA and CDR2 SQIVND (reference sequence). The CDR3 is 17 amino acids. V dropped 4 bases and J dropped 7; count of bases not matched to a gene: 13. CDR3 protein: CASSNSLTSGAFNEQFF. DNA for the CDR3: TGTGCCAGTAGTAACTCACTAACTAGCGGGGCATTTAATGAGCAGTTCTTC. The whole variable domain, remainder taken from reference TRBV19 and TRBJ2-1, is DGGITQSPKYLFRKEGQNVTLSCEQNLNHDAMYWYRQDPGQGLRLIYYSQIVNDFQKGDIAEGYSVSREKKESFPLTVTSAQKNPTAFYLCASSNSLTSGAFNEQFFGPGTRLTVL.

This clone came up once. J is TRBJ1-1 and V is TRBV9; TRBD1 might be the D (6 bases). CDR3 length: 15 residues. From germline, CDR1 is SGDLS and CDR2 YYNGEE. The V end lost 0 bases, the J end lost 4 bases, and 13 bases lay between the germline ends. CDR3 DNA sequence: TGTGCCAGCAGCGTAGCGGTGGGGGCGAGCACTGAAGCTTTCTTT. Translation: CASSVAVGASTEAFF.

The V and J genes are TRBV11-2 and TRBJ2-3, with 7 bases aligning to TRBD2. V trimming: 4 bases; J trimming: 2 bases; junction bases outside the gene matches: 3. CDR1 and CDR2 from the germline V gene are SGHAT and FQNNGV. The length of the CDR3 is 14 residues. The CDR3 DNA sequence: TGTGCCAGCAGCTGGGGGGGGATCACAGATACGCAGTATTTT. It encodes CASSWGGITDTQYF.

The rearrangement links TRBV28 to TRBJ1-4, with D perhaps TRBD1 (5 bases). This CDR3 region has 18 residues. CDR1 is MDHEN, CDR2 SYDVKM, per germline. V was trimmed by 5 bases and J by 8 bases, leaving 27 bases between them. The CDR3 loop reads CASSPTPGNFRSREKLFF. The CDR3 region has the DNA TGTGCCAGCAGTCCCACCCCAGGGAATTTCCGCTCCAGGGAAAAACTGTTTTTT.

The CDR3, as DNA: TGCAGCGCCCAAGGGGCAGGCCACACTGAAGCTTTCTTT. This codes for CSAQGAGHTEAFF. The chain uses TRBV29-1 and TRBJ1-1; D possibly corresponds to TRBD1 (5 bases). Germline V gene sequence: CDR1 SQVTM, CDR2 ANQGSEA. Between the trimmed V and J ends, which lost 7 bases and 3 bases, there was a span of 15 bases. The CDR3 spans 13 residues.

The CDR3: CASSFREDTTEAFF. The CDR3 region has the DNA TGTGCCAGCAGTTTCAGGGAGGATACCACTGAAGCTTTCTTT. V gene TRBV6-5 combines with J gene TRBJ1-1, with a possible D match to TRBD1 (5 bases). V lost 4 bases, J lost 4 bases, and 13 bases lay in between. Germline V lookup: CDR1 MNHEY, CDR2 SVGAGI. This CDR3 region has 14 residues.

The chain joins TRBV7-9 to TRBJ1-2; possibly TRBD1 for D (6 bases). Looked up from germline, CDR1 is SEHNR and CDR2 is FQNEAQ (reference sequence). This CDR3 comprises 15 residues. The V gene lost 3 bases and the J gene lost 0 bases, with 11 bases spanning the gap. CDR3 bases: TGTGCCAGCAGCTTGAGACAGGCAGCTAACTATGGCTACACCTTC. Its translation is CASSLRQAANYGYTF. The entire variable domain, with the rest obtained from reference TRBV7-9 and TRBJ1-2, is as follows: DTGVSQNPRHKITKRGQNVTFRCDPISEHNRLYWYRQTLGQGPEFLTYFQNEAQLEKSRLLSDRFSAERPKGSFSTLEIQRTEQGDSAMYLCASSLRQAANYGYTFGSGTRLTVV.

The gene calls are TRBV6-2 or TRBV6-3 and TRBJ1-1; no firm D call. Trimming removed 5 bases from V and 0 bases from J, with 10 bases in between. Germline values: CDR1 MNHEY, CDR2 SVGEGT. The CDR3 consists of 14 residues. The CDR3 here is CASSMRSLNTEAFF. DNA of the CDR3: TGTGCCAGCAGTATGAGGTCCCTGAACACTGAAGCTTTCTTT.

This chain connects TRBV11-2 to TRBJ2-4, with D perhaps TRBD2 (6 bases). The CDR3 sequence is 17 residues long. Germline V gene data show CDR1 as SGHAT and CDR2 as FQNNGV. V was pared by 6 bases and J by 2 bases, with 20 bases between. The CDR3 spells CASRTTRAEGPKNIQYF. In DNA, the CDR3 is TGTGCCAGCAGGACGACAAGGGCGGAGGGACCCAAAAACATTCAGTACTTC.

This chain joins TRBV4-1 and TRBJ1-4; D call uncertain. Germline loops: CDR1 MGHRA, CDR2 YSYEKL. V was pared by 5 bases and J by 5 bases, with 9 bases between. CDR3 length: 13 amino acids. The CDR3 DNA is TGCGCCAGCAGCTCGCGGATAAATGAAAAACTGTTTTTT. Translating it yields CASSSRINEKLFF.

This rearrangement joins TRBV19 to TRBJ2-2; TRBD1 matches at 8 bases. CDR1 is LNHDA, CDR2 SQIVND, per germline (reference sequence). V was clipped by 5 bases and J by 0 bases; unmatched bases: 8. CDR3 length: 17 amino acids. The DNA for the CDR3 is TGTGCCAGTAGTTTCCCAGGGGGCGCGGCGAACACCGGGGAGCTGTTTTTT. It translates to CASSFPGGAANTGELFF. The whole variable domain, filled in from reference TRBV19 and TRBJ2-2, reads DGGITQSPKYLFRKEGQNVTLSCEQNLNHDAMYWYRQDPGQGLRLIYYSQIVNDFQKGDIAEGYSVSREKKESFPLTVTSAQKNPTAFYLCASSFPGGAANTGELFFGEGSRLTVL.

CDR3 region: CASSRPSPGQGHEQYF. In nucleotides, the CDR3 is TGCGCCAGCAGTCGTCCTTCCCCCGGACAGGGCCACGAGCAGTACTTC. The chain carries TRBV5-1 and TRBJ2-7, with TRBD1 matching 8 bases. J was trimmed by 5 bases and V by 5 bases; bases with no gene match: 15. Germline loops: CDR1 SGHRS, CDR2 YFSETQ. This CDR3 is built from 16 residues.

V and J are TRBV3-1 (or the pseudogene TRBV3-2) and TRBJ2-5; perhaps TRBD2 as D (5 bases). Per germline, CDR1 LGHDT and CDR2 YNNKEL (reference sequence). This CDR3 has 14 residues. Trimming removed 1 base at V and 4 bases at J, with 10 bases between. CDR3 DNA sequence: TGTGCCAGCAGCCAAGTCCGGGAACCAGAGACCCAGTACTTC. Amino acid sequence: CASSQVREPETQYF.

This rearrangement joins TRBV29-1 to TRBJ2-7; D is ambiguous. Per germline, CDR1 SQVTM and CDR2 ANQGSEA. V shed 5 bases and J shed 4 bases, with 9 bases lying between them. The CDR3 length is 11 residues. CDR3 in DNA: TGCAGCGTTAACGACGGGTACGAGCAGTACTTC. Residues: CSVNDGYEQYF.

The V and J genes are TRBV3-1 (or the pseudogene TRBV3-2) and TRBJ1-3, with D maybe TRBD1 (5 bases). The germline gives CDR1 LGHDT, CDR2 YNNKEL (reference sequence). With 1 base removed from V and 2 bases from J, the gap between germline ends came to 6 bases. The CDR3 runs 14 residues. CDR3 sequence (DNA): TGTGCCAGCAGCCAAGCGACAGCTGGAAACACCATATATTTT. Its protein product is CASSQATAGNTIYF.